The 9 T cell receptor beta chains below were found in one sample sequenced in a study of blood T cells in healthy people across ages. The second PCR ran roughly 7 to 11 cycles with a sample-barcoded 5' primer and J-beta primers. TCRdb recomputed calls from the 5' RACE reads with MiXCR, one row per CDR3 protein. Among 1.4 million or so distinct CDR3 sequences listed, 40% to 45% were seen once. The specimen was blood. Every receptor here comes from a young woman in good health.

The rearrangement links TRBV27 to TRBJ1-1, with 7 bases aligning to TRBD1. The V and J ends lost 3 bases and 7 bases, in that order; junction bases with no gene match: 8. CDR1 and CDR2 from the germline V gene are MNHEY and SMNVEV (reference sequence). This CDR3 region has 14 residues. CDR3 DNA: TGTGCCAGCAGTTTTGGAGGGGGCGGGTTTGAAGCTTTCTTT. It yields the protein CASSFGGGGFEAFF.

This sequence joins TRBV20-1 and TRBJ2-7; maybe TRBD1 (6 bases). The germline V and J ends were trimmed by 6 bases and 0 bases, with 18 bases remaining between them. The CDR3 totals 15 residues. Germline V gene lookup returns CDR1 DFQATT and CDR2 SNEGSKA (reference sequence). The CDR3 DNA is TGCAGTGCACAGCAGGGGCTAGCTCTCTCCTACGAGCAGTACTTC. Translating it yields CSAQQGLALSYEQYF.

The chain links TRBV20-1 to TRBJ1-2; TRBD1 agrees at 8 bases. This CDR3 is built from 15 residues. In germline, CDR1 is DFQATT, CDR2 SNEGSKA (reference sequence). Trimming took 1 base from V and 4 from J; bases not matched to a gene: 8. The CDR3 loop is CSARGARDRFYGYTF. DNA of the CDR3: TGCAGTGCTAGAGGGGCTCGGGACAGGTTCTATGGCTACACCTTC.

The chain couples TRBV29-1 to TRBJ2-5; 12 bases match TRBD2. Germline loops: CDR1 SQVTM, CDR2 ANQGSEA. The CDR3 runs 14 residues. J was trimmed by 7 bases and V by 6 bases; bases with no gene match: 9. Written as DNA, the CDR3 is TGCAGCGTACGACTAGCGGGGGCCGGAGCGACCCAGTACTTC. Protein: CSVRLAGAGATQYF.

CDR3 bases: TGTGCCAGCAGTCCTCCTCCTCGGGACTATCGAAACGAGCAGTACTTC. Translation gives CASSPPPRDYRNEQYF. The rearrangement joins TRBV27 to TRBJ2-4; 7 nucleotides agree with TRBD2. The assigned J gene may be wrong: the sequence end matches TRBJ2-7 better. Germline lookup yields CDR1 MNHEY and CDR2 SMNVEV (reference sequence). This CDR3 has 16 amino acids.

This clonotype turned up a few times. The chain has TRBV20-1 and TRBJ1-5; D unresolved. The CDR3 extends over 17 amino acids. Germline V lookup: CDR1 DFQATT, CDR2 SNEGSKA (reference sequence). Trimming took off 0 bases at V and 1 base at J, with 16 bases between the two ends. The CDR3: CSARDLVKAESNQPQHF. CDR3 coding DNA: TGCAGTGCTAGAGATCTAGTTAAGGCCGAAAGCAATCAGCCCCAGCATTTT.

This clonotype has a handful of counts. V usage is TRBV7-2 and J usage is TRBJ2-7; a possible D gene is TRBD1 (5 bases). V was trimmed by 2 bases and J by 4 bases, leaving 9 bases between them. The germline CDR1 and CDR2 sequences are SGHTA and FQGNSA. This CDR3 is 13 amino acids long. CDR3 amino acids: CASSLIRAYEQYF. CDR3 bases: TGTGCCAGCAGCTTAATCAGGGCTTACGAGCAGTACTTC.

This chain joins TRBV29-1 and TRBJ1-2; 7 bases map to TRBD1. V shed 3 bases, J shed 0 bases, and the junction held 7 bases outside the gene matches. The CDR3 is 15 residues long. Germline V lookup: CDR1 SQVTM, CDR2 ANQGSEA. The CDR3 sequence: CSVDGTANSNYGYTF. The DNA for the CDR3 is TGCAGCGTTGACGGGACAGCGAATTCTAACTATGGCTACACCTTC.

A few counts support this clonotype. The CDR3 loop is CASSLPGQGSGFHEQFF. CDR3 bases: TGTGCCAGCAGCTTACCGGGACAGGGGAGCGGTTTCCATGAGCAGTTCTTC. V is TRBV7-8 and J is TRBJ2-1; TRBD1 aligns across 10 bases. The CDR3 is made up of 17 amino acids. Per germline, CDR1 SGHVS and CDR2 FQNEAQ. V shed 2 bases, J shed 8 bases, and the junction held 12 bases outside the gene matches.